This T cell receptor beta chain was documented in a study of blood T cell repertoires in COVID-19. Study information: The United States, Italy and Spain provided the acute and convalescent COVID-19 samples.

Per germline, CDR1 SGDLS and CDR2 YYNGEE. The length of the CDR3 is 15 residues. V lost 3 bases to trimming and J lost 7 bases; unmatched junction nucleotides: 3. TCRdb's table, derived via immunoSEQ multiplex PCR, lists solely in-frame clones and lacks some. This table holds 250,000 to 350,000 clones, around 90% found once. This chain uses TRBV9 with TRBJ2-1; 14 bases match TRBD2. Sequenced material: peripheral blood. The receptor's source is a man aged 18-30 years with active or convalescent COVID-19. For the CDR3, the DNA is TGTGCCAGCAGCGCCGGGACTAGCGGGGGTAATGAGCAGTTCTTC. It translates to CASSAGTSGGNEQFF.